These 32 T cell receptor beta chains were all obtained from the same sample, sequenced in a study of blood T cells in healthy people across ages. A second PCR, run for roughly 7 to 11 cycles, used a sample-barcoded 5' primer plus a J-beta primer mix. MiXCR, run by TCRdb on the 5' RACE reads, gives a single entry per CDR3 protein. The table records hundreds of thousands of distinct CDR3 sequences, around 28% of them present only once. Sequencing used blood. These receptors all come from a woman aged 80 or older in good health.

The chain uses TRBV14 and TRBJ1-6, with D perhaps matching TRBD1 (5 bases). With 4 bases removed from V and 9 bases from J, the gap between germline ends came to 13 bases. The CDR3 loop spans 14 amino acids. Germline lookup yields CDR1 SGHDN and CDR2 FVKESK. DNA of the CDR3: TGTGCCAGCAGCCCCCGTGGGGACGGTTCACCCCTCCACTTT. Its protein is CASSPRGDGSPLHF.

This chain joins TRBV29-1 and TRBJ2-5; a possible D gene is TRBD2 (6 bases). CDR1 and CDR2 from the germline V gene are SQVTM and ANQGSEA. The CDR3 has 14 amino acids. V lost 5 bases and J lost 5, with 18 bases in between. The CDR3 DNA reads as TGCAGCGTTTTAGTGGCGGTCGGAGGGGAGACCCAGTACTTC. Translating it yields CSVLVAVGGETQYF.

V is TRBV19 and J is TRBJ1-6; TRBD1 matches 7 bases. CDR1 and CDR2 from the germline V gene are LNHDA and SQIVND (reference sequence). The CDR3 is made up of 14 amino acids. Trimming at V came to 10 bases and at J to 16 bases, leaving 19 bases not matched to a gene. The CDR3 coding sequence is TGTGCCACTTCGGCGGGACAGAGTTCACCCCCACTCCACTTT. Its protein product is CATSAGQSSPPLHF.

Comment on this clonotype: A much larger clone sits a single nucleotide away, making a read error possible. J is TRBJ1-2 and V is TRBV20-1, with 7 bases identical to TRBD1. In germline, CDR1 is DFQATT, CDR2 SNEGSKA (reference sequence). The CDR3 totals 15 residues. The CDR3 loop is CSTREGTAGFYGYTF. CDR3 coding DNA: TGCAGTACTAGAGAAGGGACAGCGGGCTTCTATGGCTACACCTTC.

This chain joins TRBV5-1 and TRBJ2-7; D gene ambiguous. The length of the CDR3 is 12 residues. CDR1 is SGHRS, CDR2 YFSETQ, per germline. V gave up 6 bases and J gave up 3 bases, with 10 bases separating them. The CDR3 sequence is CASNLDDYEQYF. In DNA form, the CDR3 reads TGCGCCAGCAACCTGGACGACTACGAGCAGTACTTC.

This clonotype appeared many times. The rearrangement joins TRBV7-2 to TRBJ2-3; TRBD1 matches at 7 bases. V shed 5 bases, J shed 4 bases, and the junction held 9 bases outside the gene matches. Germline V gene data show CDR1 as SGHTA and CDR2 as FQGNSA. The CDR3 loop spans 15 amino acids. The DNA for the CDR3 is TGTGCCAGCAGCCCCGACAGGGAAGTTGCAGATACGCAGTATTTT. It specifies CASSPDREVADTQYF.

V and J are TRBV11-3 and TRBJ2-1; TRBD1 is a possible D gene (6 bases). CDR1 SGHNT and CDR2 YENEEA come from the germline V gene. V lost 5 bases, J lost 4 bases, and 12 bases lay in between. The CDR3 consists of 14 residues. This CDR3 is CASSTRDTYNEQFF. In nucleotides, the CDR3 is TGTGCCAGCAGCACCCGGGACACATACAATGAGCAGTTCTTC.

The chain employs TRBV5-1 and TRBJ2-5; TRBD2 might be the D (6 bases). V lost 3 bases and J lost 3, with 9 bases in between. Germline CDR1 is SGHRS and CDR2 is YFSETQ. CDR3 length equals 13 residues. CDR3 coding DNA: TGCGCCAGCAGCTGGCTAGCGAAAGAGACCCAGTACTTC. Amino acid sequence: CASSWLAKETQYF.

The chain recombines TRBV11-1 with TRBJ1-2, with a possible D match to TRBD1 (6 bases). Germline V lookup: CDR1 SGHAT, CDR2 FQDESV (reference sequence). This CDR3 is built from 15 residues. The germline V and J ends were trimmed by 4 bases and 0 bases, with 12 bases remaining between them. The CDR3 spells CASSSTTGTNYGYTF. CDR3 sequence (DNA): TGTGCCAGCAGCTCGACGACAGGAACTAACTATGGCTACACCTTC.

This clonotype was detected once. The J gene is TRBJ2-3, the V gene TRBV2; 7 positions agree with TRBD1. Germline V CDR1 and CDR2: SNHLY, FYNNEI. This CDR3 contains 14 residues. V gave up 6 bases and J gave up 5 bases; unmatched junction bases: 8. CDR3 region: CASRVDRFRDTQYF. In nucleotides, the CDR3 is TGTGCCAGCAGGGTGGACAGGTTCAGAGATACGCAGTATTTT.

In its sample, this clonotype was seen many times. The rearrangement links TRBV9 to TRBJ2-3; 8 bases match TRBD2. This CDR3 spans 15 amino acids. The V gene end was trimmed by 0 bases and the J gene end by 4 bases; junction bases not matched to a gene: 4. CDR1 and CDR2 (germline): SGDLS, YYNGEE. CDR3 DNA sequence: TGTGCCAGCAGCGTAGGCGGGGGGTTCTCAGATACGCAGTATTTT. Translation: CASSVGGGFSDTQYF.

This clonotype occurred a few times. This CDR3 reads CASSYHALYQGLKDNQPQHF. DNA of the CDR3: TGTGCCAGCAGTTACCATGCACTCTATCAGGGGTTAAAGGACAATCAGCCCCAGCATTTT. The chain recombines TRBV6-2 or TRBV6-3 with TRBJ1-5; possible D gene TRBD1, 6 bases. Trimming took off 2 bases at V and 3 bases at J, with 26 bases between the two ends. Germline CDR1 MNHEY, CDR2 SVGEGT. CDR3 size: 20 residues.

In regard to this clonotype: Just one base apart from a much larger clone, this may be a read error. The J gene is TRBJ2-1, the V gene TRBV11-2; no firm D call. CDR1 is SGHAT and CDR2 is FQNNGV in the germline V gene. V shed 5 bases and J shed 5 bases, with 19 bases lying between them. The CDR3 is made up of 16 amino acids. The CDR3 reads CASSPGLRNSHNEQFF. For the CDR3, the DNA is TGTGCCAGCAGCCCGGGCCTCAGAAATTCCCACAATGAGCAGTTCTTC.

In this sample, this clonotype turned up many times. The rearrangement links TRBV21-1 to TRBJ2-5; TRBD1 is the table's D call and was not checked against the DNA. TRBV21-1 is a pseudogene segment. This CDR3 is 17 amino acids long. The CDR3 loop reads CASSKVPTGGGQETQYF. The DNA for the CDR3 is TGTGCCAGCAGCAAAGTCCCGACAGGGGGCGGACAAGAGACCCAGTACTTC.

The chain uses TRBV18 and TRBJ1-1, with D unclear. Germline lookup yields CDR1 KGHSH and CDR2 LQKENI. Trimming removed 6 bases at V and 3 bases at J, with 11 bases between. The CDR3 has 13 residues. The CDR3 bases are TGTGCCAGCTCCCCAGGTGAGGACACTGAAGCTTTCTTT. Amino acids: CASSPGEDTEAFF. Supplemented by reference TRBV18 and TRBJ1-1, the full variable domain reads NAGVMQNPRHLVRRRGQEARLRCSPMKGHSHVYWYRQLPEEGLKFMVYLQKENIIDESGMPKERFSAEFPKEGPSILRIQQVVRGDSAAYFCASSPGEDTEAFFGQGTRLTVV.

This clonotype has only a few counts. The V call is TRBV12-3 or TRBV12-4, the J call TRBJ2-2; D ambiguous. The CDR3 length is 13 residues. With 3 bases removed from V and 6 bases from J, the gap between germline ends came to 8 bases. The CDR3 region has the DNA TGTGCCAGCAGTTTGGGTTTGGCCGGGGAGCTGTTTTTT. Protein sequence: CASSLGLAGELFF.

Comments on this clonotype: The junction differs from germline at one of its ends, possibly a read error. The chain combines TRBV27 with TRBJ1-2, with TRBD1 matching 11 bases. Germline CDR1 and CDR2: MNHEY and SMNVEV (reference sequence). The CDR3 extends over 15 amino acids. The CDR3 sequence is CASSLRTGGIDGCTF. CDR3 sequence (DNA): TGTGCCAGCAGTCTGCGGACAGGGGGCATCGATGGCTGCACCTTC.

A remark on this clonotype: One end of the junction is discordant with germline, which a read error may explain. The V call is TRBV12-3 or TRBV12-4, the J call TRBJ2-7, with 15 positions matching TRBD2. This CDR3 region has 18 residues. The CDR3 here is CASAYRTSGGAGSYERYF. The CDR3 bases are TGTGCCAGCGCCTACCGGACTAGCGGGGGGGCTGGCTCCTACGAGCGGTACTTC.

This clonotype turned up a few times. A read error may explain this, as a much larger clone is one base away. The V call is TRBV12-3 or TRBV12-4, the J call TRBJ2-7; D unclear. There are 13 residues in the CDR3. DNA of the CDR3: TGTGTCAGCAGTCCTCAGAGTTCCTACGAGCAGTACTTC. Encoded protein: CVSSPQSSYEQYF.

This clonotype was counted between two and nine times. The chain couples TRBV4-2 to TRBJ1-4; tentative D call: TRBD1 (5 bases). This CDR3 comprises 15 residues. CDR1 and CDR2 (germline): LGHNA, YNFKEQ. Between the trimmed V and J ends, which lost 0 bases and 7 bases, there was a span of 12 bases. In DNA, the CDR3 is TGTGCCAGCAGCCAAGAGCAGGGAAATCTTGAAAAACTGTTTTTT. Translation gives CASSQEQGNLEKLFF.

This clonotype was seen many times. This CDR3 reads CASSLWGQPTYEQYF. The DNA for the CDR3 is TGTGCCAGCAGCTTATGGGGACAGCCTACTTACGAGCAGTACTTC. The rearrangement uses TRBV7-2 and TRBJ2-7, with TRBD1 matching over 7 bases. The V gene's germline CDR1 is SGHTA and CDR2 FQGNSA. This CDR3 region has 15 residues. With 2 bases clipped from V and 4 bases from J, the junction kept 8 bases outside the gene matches.

This clonotype was detected ten times or more. The CDR3 loop reads CATSGQGRLETQYF. The CDR3 DNA reads as TGTGCCACCTCGGGACAGGGGCGCTTAGAGACCCAGTACTTC. V usage is TRBV10-3 and J usage is TRBJ2-5; 10 nucleotides line up with TRBD1. J gave up 4 bases and V 10 bases, and 9 bases lay outside the gene matches. CDR1 and CDR2 from the germline V gene are ENHRY and SYGVKD. The CDR3 covers 14 residues.

This clonotype was seen only a few times. This chain joins TRBV4-3 and TRBJ1-4; no definite D call. V lost 4 bases and J 0 bases, leaving 9 bases between the germline ends. Germline V CDR1 and CDR2: LGHNA, YSLEER. The CDR3 runs to 15 residues. As DNA, the CDR3 is TGCGCCAGCAGCCCATCTCCTGCAACTAATGAAAAACTGTTTTTT. Protein: CASSPSPATNEKLFF.

As to this clonotype: This could be a read error, since a much larger clone is one nucleotide away. The rearrangement joins TRBV20-1 to TRBJ1-1; D is possibly TRBD1 (6 bases). The CDR3 is made up of 12 amino acids. Germline assignment: CDR1 DFQATT and CDR2 SNEGSKA (reference sequence). V was clipped by 5 bases and J by 11 bases, with 18 bases between them. The CDR3 bases are TGCAGTGCTGACCGGGACACCCGTAAGGCTTTCTTT. Its protein is CSADRDTRKAFF.

To note about this clonotype: Mismatch with germline at one junction end may stem from a read error. The rearrangement joins TRBV7-2 to TRBJ2-5; 9 bases fit TRBD2. CDR1 SGHTA and CDR2 FQGNSA come from the germline V gene. This CDR3 is 18 amino acids long. The CDR3 bases are TGTGCCAGCAGCTTAGGCGGCGCGCTAGCGGGACCCCAAGGGACCCAGTACTTC. This gives the protein CASSLGGALAGPQGTQYF.

In this sample, this clonotype turned up many times. The chain uses TRBV7-8 and TRBJ1-2, with a tentative D call TRBD1 (5 bases). Per the germline V gene, CDR1 is SGHVS and CDR2 is FQNEAQ. V gave up 0 bases and J gave up 7 bases, with 15 bases separating them. This CDR3 spans 15 amino acids. CDR3 nucleotides: TGTGCCAGCAGCTTAGCTACAGGCCTGGTGTTTGGCTACACCTTC. The encoded protein is CASSLATGLVFGYTF.

The rearrangement links TRBV5-1 to TRBJ2-6; 8 bases fit TRBD1. V was clipped by 3 bases and J by 1 base; unmatched bases: 6. The V gene's germline CDR1 is SGHRS and CDR2 YFSETQ. CDR3 length: 17 amino acids. CDR3 in amino acids: CASSSGTGQSGANVLTF. For the CDR3, the DNA is TGCGCCAGCAGCTCCGGGACAGGTCAATCTGGGGCCAACGTCCTGACTTTC.

A note on this clonotype: One end of the junction fails to match germline, which may point to a read error. The chain recombines TRBV7-2 with TRBJ2-5, with D possibly matching TRBD2 (6 bases). The CDR3 has 13 amino acids. Germline values: CDR1 SGHTA, CDR2 FQGNSA. Here the CDR3 DNA reads TGTGTCAGCACCGGCAGGGAGGCAGAGACCCAGTACTTC. Protein sequence: CVSTGREAETQYF.

Ten or more counts support this clonotype. One end of the junction is discordant with germline, which a read error may explain. The rearrangement joins TRBV5-1 to TRBJ2-5; 7 nucleotides line up with TRBD1. The CDR3 runs to 14 residues. The germline CDR1 and CDR2 sequences are SGHRS and YFSETQ. The CDR3 protein is CASSLGGQKETQYF. In nucleotides, the CDR3 is TGTGCCAGCAGTTTAGGGGGACAGAAAGAGACCCAGTACTTC. Full variable domain (outside the CDR3, taken from reference TRBV5-1 and TRBJ2-5): KAGVTQTPRYLIKTRGQQVTLSCSPISGHRSVSWYQQTPGQGLQFLFEYFSETQRNKGNFPGRFSGRQFSNSRSEMNVSTLELGDSALYLCASSLGGQKETQYFGPGTRLLVL.

This clonotype came up many times. The rearrangement uses TRBV20-1 and TRBJ1-6; D perhaps matches TRBD1 (6 bases). V was pared by 1 base and J by 8 bases, with 9 bases between. CDR1 is DFQATT, CDR2 SNEGSKA, per germline (reference sequence). This CDR3 is built from 13 residues. The CDR3 reads CSARVNRDSPLHF. CDR3 DNA: TGCAGTGCTAGAGTCAACAGGGATTCACCCCTCCACTTT.

The chain is built from TRBV7-9 and TRBJ2-1; tentative D call: TRBD1 (8 bases). V was trimmed by 5 bases and J by 10 bases, leaving 21 bases between them. This CDR3 region has 15 residues. The germline CDR1 and CDR2 sequences are SEHNR and FQNEAQ (reference sequence). The CDR3 DNA is TGTGCCAGCAGCGGACGGACAGGGAGGGGATACGAGCAGTTCTTC. It encodes CASSGRTGRGYEQFF.

The V call is TRBV7-9, the J call TRBJ1-4; TRBD1 agrees at 8 bases. Germline CDR1 and CDR2: SEHNR and FQNEAQ (reference sequence). The CDR3 extends over 15 amino acids. Germline trimming cut 5 bases from V and 6 bases from J; bases unmatched to any gene: 8. The CDR3: CASSPKGQADEKLFF. CDR3 bases: TGTGCCAGCAGCCCCAAGGGACAGGCAGATGAAAAACTGTTTTTT.